A selection of T cell receptor beta chains follows, all from one sample in a study of cytomegalovirus exposure and HLA in healthy donors. Produced via immunoSEQ multiplex PCR; TCRdb's table is partial and in-frame only. The sample holds about 110,000 clones, approximately 70% seen once. Sequenced material: PBMCs. Receptors were obtained from a boy aged 5-17 years in good health and CMV-seronegative. Each CDR3 is given with its conserved first and last residue. D genes are given only for firm matches. For some rows the clone size is stated as once, few or many, or as a class when expanded; others skip it.

d_gene,v_gene,abundance,j_gene,CDR3nt,CDR3aa
-,TRBV5-6,-,TRBJ1-2,TGTGCCAGCAGCTTGCTGGCAGGGGACTATGGCTACACCTTC,CASSLLAGDYGYTF
TRBD2,TRBV9,-,TRBJ2-3,TGTGCCAGCAGCGCTACTAGCGGGAGGATAGATACGCAGTATTTT,CASSATSGRIDTQYF
-,TRBV5-1,-,TRBJ1-4,TGCGCCAGCAGCGAGACAGCCACTAATGAAAAACTGTTTTTT,CASSETATNEKLFF
-,TRBV14,-,TRBJ2-7,TGTGCCAGCAGTCTACAGGACTACGAGCAGTACTTC,CASSLQDYEQYF
TRBD2,TRBV10-3,-,TRBJ2-5,TGTGCCATCAGTGATGCGGGGACTACCTACCAAGAGACCCAGTACTTC,CAISDAGTTYQETQYF
-,TRBV5-1,-,TRBJ2-3,TGCGCCAGCAGCCCAAGGACAGACAGCACAGATACGCAGTATTTT,CASSPRTDSTDTQYF
-,TRBV28,-,TRBJ2-7,TGTGCCAGCAGTTTATGGGCTGCGGTAGAGCAGTACTTC,CASSLWAAVEQYF
-,TRBV10-1,-,TRBJ2-7,TGCGCCAGCAGTGCCTCAAACGGCGAGCAGTACTTC,CASSASNGEQYF
-,TRBV28,few,TRBJ2-1,TGTGCCAGCAGTCCCCGCGGCATGCGGCAGTTCTTC,CASSPRGMRQFF
TRBD1,TRBV9,-,TRBJ2-2,TGTGCCAGCACCGACCGGGACAGGGGGCGAGGAGTATCCGGGGAGCTGTTTTTT,CASTDRDRGRGVSGELFF
TRBD2,TRBV7-2,-,TRBJ2-2,TGTGCCAGCAGCTTAGGGACTAGCGGGAGCGGGGAGCTGTTTTTT,CASSLGTSGSGELFF
TRBD2,TRBV7-7,few,TRBJ2-7,TGTGCCAGCAGCTTAGGCGGGGGGAACTACGAGCAGTACTTC,CASSLGGGNYEQYF
-,TRBV4-1,-,TRBJ1-1,TGCGCCAGCAGCCCTAAGGGTGGGGAGTCCGCTGAAGCTTTCTTT,CASSPKGGESAEAFF
-,TRBV21-1,-,TRBJ2-1,TGTGCCAGTAAAACCGGGACTAGACCTCACAATGAGCAGTTCTTC,CASKTGTRPHNEQFF
-,TRBV6-5,-,TRBJ2-1,TGTGCCAGCAGTTACAACGGGATAGGATACAATGAGCAGTTCTTC,CASSYNGIGYNEQFF
-,TRBV7-8,-,TRBJ2-3,TGTGCCAGCAGCGGCCGCACAGATACGCAGTATTTT,CASSGRTDTQYF
-,TRBV7-9,-,TRBJ1-4,TGTGCCAGCAGCTCGAGTAGTGGTGAGGCTAATGAAAAACTGTTTTTT,CASSSSSGEANEKLFF
TRBD2,TRBV4-3,-,TRBJ2-2,TGCGCCAGCAGCCAACTAGCGGGGTCGAACACCGGGGAGCTGTTTTTT,CASSQLAGSNTGELFF
TRBD1,TRBV11-2,few,TRBJ1-1,TGTGCCAGCAGCTTAGCCCCAGGGGGCGAGACTGAAGCTTTCTTT,CASSLAPGGETEAFF
TRBD1,TRBV28,-,TRBJ2-7,TGTGCCAGCAGCTCCCCGGGACAGGGTTTCTACGAGCAGTACTTC,CASSSPGQGFYEQYF
-,TRBV6-5,-,TRBJ1-6,TGTGCCAGCAGGAGTGACAGCTCCTATAATTCACCCCTCCACTTT,CASRSDSSYNSPLHF
-,TRBV7-9,-,TRBJ2-2,TGTGCCAGCAGCTTAGCGAGCGGCTTAAACACCGGGGAGCTGTTTTTT,CASSLASGLNTGELFF
-,TRBV7-9,once,TRBJ1-5,TGTGCCAGCAGCTTAGGGCAGGATAGCAATCAGCCCCAGCATTTT,CASSLGQDSNQPQHF
-,TRBV6-5,few,TRBJ1-4,TGTGCCAGCAAAACATCCGGGACACCCAGTGAAAAACTGTTTTTT,CASKTSGTPSEKLFF
TRBD2,TRBV9,-,TRBJ2-1,TGTGCCAGCAGCCTAACTAGCGGGAGTCGGAATGAGCAGTTCTTC,CASSLTSGSRNEQFF
-,TRBV30,-,TRBJ2-7,TGTGCCTGGATCCGGGACTCGGACTACGAGCAGTACTTC,CAWIRDSDYEQYF
TRBD1,TRBV5-1,-,TRBJ2-5,TGCGCCAGCAGCTTGGCCCCAATGGGACAGGGGGTCGAGACCCAGTACTTC,CASSLAPMGQGVETQYF
-,TRBV28,-,TRBJ2-7,TGTGCCACCTCGTCAACTACGGGTATCTCCGAGCAGTACTTC,CATSSTTGISEQYF
-,TRBV28,-,TRBJ1-1,TGTGCCAGCAGTTTGCCAGGGGTGAACACTGAAGCTTTCTTT,CASSLPGVNTEAFF
TRBD1,TRBV5-4,once,TRBJ1-3,TGTGCCAGCAGCTTGGGACAGGGCCGCTCTGGAAACACCATATATTTT,CASSLGQGRSGNTIYF
-,TRBV30,-,TRBJ2-7,TGTGCCTGGAGTACTGGGGCCGGCTACGACCAGTACTTC,CAWSTGAGYDQYF
-,TRBV29-1,few,TRBJ1-2,TGCAGCGTCCCCACAGGTGCTAACTATGGCTACACCTTC,CSVPTGANYGYTF
TRBD1,TRBV9,-,TRBJ2-7,TGTGCCAGCAGCGTAGTAGGGACAGGGGGCTACGAGCAGTACTTC,CASSVVGTGGYEQYF
-,TRBV6-1,once,TRBJ2-7,TGTGCCAGCAGTGAATATTGGGCCAGCACCTACGAGCAGTACTTC,CASSEYWASTYEQYF
TRBD1,TRBV29-1,-,TRBJ2-7,TGCAGCGTTCGACAGGGAGCCTCTTACGAGCAGTACTTC,CSVRQGASYEQYF
TRBD1,TRBV6-6,-,TRBJ1-5,TGTGCCAGCAGTTTTTCAGGGGGCAGCCAGCCCCAGCATTTT,CASSFSGGSQPQHF
TRBD2,TRBV5-6,-,TRBJ2-3,TGTGCCAGCAGCCGCGGGACTAGCGCTAGCACAGATACGCAGTATTTT,CASSRGTSASTDTQYF